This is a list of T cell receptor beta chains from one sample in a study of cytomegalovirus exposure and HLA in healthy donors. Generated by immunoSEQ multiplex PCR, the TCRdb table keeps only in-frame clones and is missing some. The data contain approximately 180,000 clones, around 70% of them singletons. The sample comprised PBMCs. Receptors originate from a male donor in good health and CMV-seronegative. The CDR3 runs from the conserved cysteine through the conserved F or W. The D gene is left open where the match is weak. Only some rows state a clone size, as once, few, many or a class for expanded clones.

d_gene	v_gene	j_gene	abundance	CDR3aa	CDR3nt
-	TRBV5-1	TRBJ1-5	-	CANNRYSNQPQHF	TGCGCCAATAACAGGTATAGCAATCAGCCCCAGCATTTT
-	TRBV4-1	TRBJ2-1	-	CASSGGTGINNEQFF	TGCGCCAGCAGCGGAGGAACCGGGATAAACAATGAGCAGTTCTTC
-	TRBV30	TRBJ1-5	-	CAWSRGGQPQHF	TGTGCCTGGAGCCGAGGTGGTCAGCCCCAGCATTTT
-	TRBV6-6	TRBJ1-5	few	CASTLTGFNQPQHF	TGTGCCAGCACCCTGACCGGGTTCAATCAGCCCCAGCATTTT
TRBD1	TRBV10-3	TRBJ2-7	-	CAISDLDRDRYEQYF	TGTGCCATCAGTGACCTGGACAGGGATCGCTACGAGCAGTACTTC
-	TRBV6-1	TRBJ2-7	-	CASRSQGEQYF	TGTGCCAGCAGAAGTCAGGGGGAGCAGTACTTC
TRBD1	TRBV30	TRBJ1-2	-	CAWSDWDRGGSNYGYTF	TGTGCCTGGAGTGATTGGGACAGGGGGGGTTCTAACTATGGCTACACCTTC
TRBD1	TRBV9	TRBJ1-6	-	CASNQGDREPYNSPLHF	TGTGCCAGCAACCAAGGGGACAGGGAGCCCTATAATTCACCCCTCCACTTT
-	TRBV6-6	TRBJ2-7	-	CASSSGAYEQYF	TGTGCCAGCAGTTCAGGGGCCTACGAGCAGTACTTC
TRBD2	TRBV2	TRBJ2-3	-	CAGQAGALSDTQYF	TGTGCCGGTCAAGCGGGAGCTCTGTCAGATACGCAGTATTTT
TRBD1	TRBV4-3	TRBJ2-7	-	CASSPTGTGAYEQYF	TGCGCCAGCAGCCCGACCGGGACAGGGGCCTACGAGCAGTACTTC
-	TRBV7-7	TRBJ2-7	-	CASSLAGLRGQSYEQYF	TGTGCCAGCAGCTTAGCAGGTTTGAGGGGACAATCCTACGAGCAGTACTTC
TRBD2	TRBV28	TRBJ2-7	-	CASRLLMVASGRSEQYF	TGTGCCAGCAGACTTCTTATGGTGGCTAGCGGGAGGAGCGAGCAGTACTTC
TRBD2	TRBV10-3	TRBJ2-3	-	CAIRGLAGDTQYF	TGTGCCATCAGGGGACTAGCGGGAGATACGCAGTATTTT
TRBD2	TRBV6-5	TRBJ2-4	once	CASSSAGGSNIQYF	TGTGCCAGCAGTTCTGCGGGAGGGAGCAACATTCAGTACTTC
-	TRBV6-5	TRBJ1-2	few	CASSPIGGFDGYTF	TGTGCCAGCAGTCCTATCGGGGGGTTTGATGGCTACACCTTC
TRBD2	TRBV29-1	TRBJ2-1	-	CSAVLGEGPDNEQFF	TGCAGCGCTGTCTTGGGGGAGGGGCCCGACAATGAGCAGTTCTTC
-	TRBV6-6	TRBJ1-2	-	CASSYGTDSGGGYTF	TGTGCCAGCAGTTACGGGACGGATTCTGGGGGCGGCTACACCTTC
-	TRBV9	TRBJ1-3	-	CASSVSSSGNTIYF	TGTGCCAGCAGCGTTTCCAGCTCTGGAAACACCATATATTTT
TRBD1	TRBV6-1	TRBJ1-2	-	CASRGTGVYGYTF	TGTGCCAGCAGGGGGACAGGGGTCTATGGCTACACCTTC
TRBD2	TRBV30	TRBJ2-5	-	CAWIRTSGQETQYF	TGTGCCTGGATACGGACTAGCGGCCAAGAGACCCAGTACTTC
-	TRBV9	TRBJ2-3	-	CASSVDFLDTQYF	TGTGCCAGCAGCGTAGACTTCCTAGATACGCAGTATTTT
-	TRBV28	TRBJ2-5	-	CASSLRGRGETQYF	TGTGCCAGCAGTTTGCGGGGGCGCGGAGAGACCCAGTACTTC
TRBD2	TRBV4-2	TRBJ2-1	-	CASALGLAGSEQFF	TGTGCCAGCGCTTTGGGACTAGCGGGAAGTGAGCAGTTCTTC
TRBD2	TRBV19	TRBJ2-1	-	CATGRGVGEQFF	TGTGCCACCGGGAGGGGGGTAGGTGAGCAGTTCTTC
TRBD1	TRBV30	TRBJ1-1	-	CAWRRTGLNTEAFF	TGTGCCTGGAGGAGGACAGGGCTGAACACTGAAGCTTTCTTT
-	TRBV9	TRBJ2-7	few	CASSPKSGTYEQYF	TGTGCCAGCAGCCCAAAATCCGGGACCTACGAGCAGTACTTC
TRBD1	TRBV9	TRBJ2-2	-	CASSVGTGGTGELFF	TGTGCCAGCAGCGTGGGGACAGGGGGCACCGGGGAGCTGTTTTTT
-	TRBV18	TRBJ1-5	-	CASSPSSSGGRNQPQHF	TGTGCCAGCTCGCCTTCCTCATCTGGAGGTCGGAATCAGCCCCAGCATTTT
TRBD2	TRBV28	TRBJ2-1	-	CASSGPGLAGVRSYNEQFF	TGTGCCAGCAGCGGTCCGGGACTAGCGGGAGTTCGATCCTACAATGAGCAGTTCTTC
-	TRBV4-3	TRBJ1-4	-	CASSQGPEEEKLFF	TGCGCCAGCAGCCAAGGGCCGGAGGAAGAAAAACTGTTTTTT
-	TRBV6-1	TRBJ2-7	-	CASSRNREYEQYF	TGTGCCAGCAGTAGGAACAGGGAGTACGAGCAGTACTTC
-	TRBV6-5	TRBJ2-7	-	CASSYPGRRAYEQYF	TGTGCCAGCAGTTACCCGGGGAGGCGCGCCTACGAGCAGTACTTC
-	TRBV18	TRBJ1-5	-	CASSLGQSNQPQHF	TGTGCCAGCTCACTAGGACAGAGTAATCAGCCCCAGCATTTT
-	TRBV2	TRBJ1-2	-	CASSAWDTQYGYTF	TGTGCCAGCAGCGCCTGGGACACCCAGTATGGCTACACCTTC
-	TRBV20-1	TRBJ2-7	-	CSASPTYEQYF	TGCAGTGCTAGCCCCACCTACGAGCAGTACTTC
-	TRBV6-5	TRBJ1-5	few	CASSPTRSNQPQHF	TGTGCCAGCAGCCCTACCAGGAGCAATCAGCCCCAGCATTTT
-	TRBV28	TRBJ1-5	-	CASSYSSNENQPQHF	TGTGCCAGCAGTTATTCTTCGAATGAGAATCAGCCCCAGCATTTT
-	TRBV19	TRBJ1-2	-	CASSINQNNYGYTF	TGTGCCAGTAGTATAAACCAGAACAACTATGGCTACACCTTC
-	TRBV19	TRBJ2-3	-	CASTGDGTDTQYF	TGTGCCAGTACCGGGGATGGGACAGATACGCAGTATTTT
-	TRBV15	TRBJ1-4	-	CATSSPLGGLGEKLFF	TGTGCCACCAGCAGCCCCCTTGGGGGGTTGGGTGAAAAACTGTTTTTT
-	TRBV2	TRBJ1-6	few	CASSGGQRYSPLHF	TGTGCCAGCAGTGGAGGGCAGAGATATTCACCCCTCCACTTT
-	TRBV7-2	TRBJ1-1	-	CASSFAGSNTEAFF	TGTGCCAGCAGCTTCGCGGGTTCGAACACTGAAGCTTTCTTT
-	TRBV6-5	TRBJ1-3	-	CASSYGTQFTNTIYF	TGTGCCAGCAGTTACGGGACACAATTCACTAACACCATATATTTT
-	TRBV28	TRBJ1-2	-	CASITGQGVRGYTF	TGTGCCAGCATTACAGGGCAGGGCGTCCGGGGCTACACCTTC
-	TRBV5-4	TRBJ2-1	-	CASRLGQGTYNEQFF	TGTGCCAGCAGACTTGGGCAGGGTACCTACAATGAGCAGTTCTTC
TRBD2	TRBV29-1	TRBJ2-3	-	CSSGTPDTQYF	TGCAGCAGCGGGACCCCAGATACGCAGTATTTT
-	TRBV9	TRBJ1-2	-	CASSVSRGDYGYTF	TGTGCCAGCAGCGTAAGCAGGGGAGACTATGGCTACACCTTC
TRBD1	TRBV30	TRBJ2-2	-	CAWTELDRRNTGELFF	TGTGCCTGGACCGAACTGGACAGGAGGAACACCGGGGAGCTGTTTTTT
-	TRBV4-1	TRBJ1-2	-	CASSQAFTPNYGYTF	TGCGCCAGCAGCCAAGCTTTTACTCCTAACTATGGCTACACCTTC
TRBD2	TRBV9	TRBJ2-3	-	CASSVRGGGADTQYF	TGTGCCAGCAGCGTTCGGGGGGGCGGGGCAGATACGCAGTATTTT
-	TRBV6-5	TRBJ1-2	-	CASSYSPGHHGYTF	TGTGCCAGCAGTTACTCACCTGGACACCACGGCTACACCTTC
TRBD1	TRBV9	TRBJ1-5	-	CASSVGTGAGQPQHF	TGTGCCAGCAGCGTGGGGACAGGGGCGGGTCAGCCCCAGCATTTT
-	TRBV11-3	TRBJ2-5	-	CASSLDQFGTQYF	TGTGCCAGCAGCTTAGATCAATTCGGGACCCAGTACTTC
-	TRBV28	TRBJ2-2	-	CASSHNTGELFF	TGTGCCAGCAGCCATAACACCGGGGAGCTGTTTTTT